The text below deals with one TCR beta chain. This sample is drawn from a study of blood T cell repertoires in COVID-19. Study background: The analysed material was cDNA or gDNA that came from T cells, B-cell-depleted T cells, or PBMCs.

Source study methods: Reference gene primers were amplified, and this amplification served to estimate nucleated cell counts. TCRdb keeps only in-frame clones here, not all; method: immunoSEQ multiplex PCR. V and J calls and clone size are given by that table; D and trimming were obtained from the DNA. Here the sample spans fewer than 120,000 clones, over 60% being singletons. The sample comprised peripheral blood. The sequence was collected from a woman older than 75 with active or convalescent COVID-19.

The CDR3, as DNA: TGTGCCAGCAGCCAGCTAGCGGGAGGGCCTTCCACAGATACGCAGTATTTT. It yields the protein CASSQLAGGPSTDTQYF. This chain links TRBV14 with TRBJ2-3; 12 bases agree with TRBD2. Trimming took 3 bases from V and 2 from J; bases not matched to a gene: 6. In germline, CDR1 is SGHDN, CDR2 FVKESK. This CDR3 has 17 residues.